The 23 T cell receptor beta chains presented below share a single source sample, sequenced in a study of CD8+ T cells in alopecia areata. Following extraction, RNA underwent reverse transcription to cDNA, which served as the sequencing template. Generated by immunoSEQ multiplex PCR, the TCRdb table keeps only in-frame clones and is missing some. The table records over 120,000 clones, about three fifths of them present only once. Sample: CD4+ T cells sorted from blood, taken at week 0. Receptors originate from a human donor with alopecia areata.

The V and J genes are TRBV4-3 and TRBJ1-5; D remains ambiguous. The CDR3 runs 14 residues. Germline assignment: CDR1 LGHNA and CDR2 YSLEER. V shed 1 base and J shed 7 bases, with 11 bases lying between them. The CDR3 sequence: CASSQVYLGQPQHF. DNA of the CDR3: TGCGCCAGCAGCCAAGTATACCTCGGGCAGCCCCAGCATTTT.

This chain links TRBV5-1 with TRBJ2-1; TRBD2 is a possible D gene (6 bases). CDR1 and CDR2 from the germline V gene are SGHRS and YFSETQ. The CDR3 is 14 residues long. V dropped 4 bases and J dropped 5 bases, with 13 bases sitting between them. The DNA of the CDR3 is TGCGCCAGCAGCCCGGGACTTCTTCACAATGAGCAGTTCTTC. Translation: CASSPGLLHNEQFF.

This clone was seen more than once but under ten times. V usage is TRBV4-3 and J usage is TRBJ1-4; D uncertain. Trimming left V 1 base short and J 8 bases short, with 11 bases between. The CDR3 runs to 14 residues. Germline V gene lookup returns CDR1 LGHNA and CDR2 YSLEER. The CDR3 region has the DNA TGCGCCAGCAGCCAAGCCGCGGATCGGGAAAAACTGTTTTTT. Translation gives CASSQAADREKLFF.

The chain recombines TRBV10-3 with TRBJ2-5; D uncertain. The CDR3 has 16 residues. The ends were cut back, 6 bases at V and 4 bases at J, with 21 bases in the middle. Germline CDR1 ENHRY, CDR2 SYGVKD. The CDR3 sequence is CAIRAAFGGPGETQYF. The CDR3 DNA reads TGTGCCATCAGAGCCGCCTTTGGTGGGCCTGGAGAGACCCAGTACTTC.

This clone turned up a few times. The chain carries TRBV21-1 and TRBJ1-1; TRBD1, as called in the table, went unchecked against the DNA. TRBV21-1 is shown as a pseudogene. The CDR3 has 17 amino acids. The CDR3 bases are TGTGCCAGCAGCACTCATGGGCGACAGGGCTCGAGCACTGAAGCTTTCTTT. It encodes CASSTHGRQGSSTEAFF.

This chain joins TRBV7-8 and TRBJ2-7, with D perhaps matching TRBD2 (6 bases). This CDR3 comprises 13 residues. Trimming removed 0 bases at V and 6 bases at J, with 9 bases between. CDR1 SGHVS and CDR2 FQNEAQ come from the germline V gene. The CDR3 DNA sequence: TGTGCCAGCAGCTTAGCTACCGGGAGCGAGCAGTACTTC. It specifies CASSLATGSEQYF.

J is TRBJ1-5 and V is TRBV6-5; no clear D gene. The CDR3 loop spans 16 amino acids. The germline V gene has CDR1 MNHEY and CDR2 SVGAGI. Trimming took off 2 bases at V and 0 bases at J, with 11 bases between the two ends. CDR3 bases: TGTGCCAGCAGTTACGTGTGGCGGTATAGCAATCAGCCCCAGCATTTT. Protein product: CASSYVWRYSNQPQHF.

The rearrangement uses TRBV7-2 and TRBJ1-4; D remains unclear. V was pared by 0 bases and J by 7 bases, with 9 bases between. Germline assignment: CDR1 SGHTA and CDR2 FQGNSA. The CDR3 is 14 residues long. Here the CDR3 reads CASSLAGLGEKLFF. The CDR3, as DNA: TGTGCCAGCAGCTTAGCGGGGTTGGGTGAAAAACTGTTTTTT.

The V gene is TRBV7-9, the J gene TRBJ2-7, with D unclear. Germline values: CDR1 SEHNR, CDR2 FQNEAQ (reference sequence). This CDR3 is built from 14 residues. V shed 1 base and J shed 3 bases, with 10 bases lying between them. CDR3 coding DNA: TGTGCCAGCAGCTTAGACGGTGGCAACTACGAGCAGTACTTC. This codes for CASSLDGGNYEQYF.

This clone was counted between two and nine times. This CDR3 is CASSFLKDSEYTDTQYF. CDR3 coding DNA: TGCGCCAGCAGCTTTCTTAAGGACAGCGAGTACACAGATACGCAGTATTTT. The chain uses TRBV5-1 and TRBJ2-3; D is perhaps TRBD1 (6 bases). V was clipped by 2 bases and J by 2 bases, with 18 bases between them. In germline, CDR1 is SGHRS, CDR2 YFSETQ. This CDR3 comprises 17 residues.

The genes are TRBV6-5 and TRBJ1-1; maybe TRBD1 (5 bases). Looked up from germline, CDR1 is MNHEY and CDR2 is SVGAGI. This CDR3 comprises 14 residues. The V gene lost 7 bases and the J gene lost 0 bases, with 12 bases spanning the gap. The CDR3: CASINRPLNTEAFF. For the CDR3, the DNA is TGTGCCAGCATAAACAGGCCGTTGAACACTGAAGCTTTCTTT.

This chain joins TRBV29-1 and TRBJ2-1, with TRBD1 matching over 9 bases. The V and J ends lost 7 bases and 7 bases, in that order; junction bases with no gene match: 14. Germline-derived CDR1 and CDR2 are SQVTM and ANQGSEA. The CDR3 is 15 amino acids. The CDR3 loop reads CSASWTGVNINEQFF. CDR3 nucleotides: TGCAGCGCCTCTTGGACAGGGGTAAATATAAATGAGCAGTTCTTC.

The chain carries TRBV10-3 and TRBJ2-7, with D tentatively TRBD1 (5 bases). The CDR3 extends over 15 amino acids. V lost 6 bases, J lost 3 bases, and 18 bases lay in between. CDR1 ENHRY and CDR2 SYGVKD come from the germline V gene. DNA of the CDR3: TGTGCCATCAGCCTCACGATGGGGCAGAACTACGAGCAGTACTTC. It is translated as CAISLTMGQNYEQYF.

The CDR3 DNA reads TGTGCCAGCAGGGGACAGGGCTACGAGCAGTACTTC. This codes for CASRGQGYEQYF. This rearrangement joins TRBV2 to TRBJ2-7; 9 bases match TRBD1. CDR1 SNHLY and CDR2 FYNNEI come from the germline V gene. Trimming at V came to 6 bases and at J to 3 bases, leaving 0 bases not matched to a gene. There are 12 residues in the CDR3.

The V gene is TRBV20-1, the J gene TRBJ2-1; D gene unclear. This CDR3 spans 11 amino acids. The V gene lost 6 bases and the J gene lost 7 bases, with 10 bases spanning the gap. CDR1 is DFQATT and CDR2 is SNEGSKA in the germline V gene (reference sequence). The CDR3 sequence: CSAGQSNEQFF. As DNA, the CDR3 is TGCAGTGCGGGTCAGTCTAATGAGCAGTTCTTC.

The rearrangement joins TRBV27 to TRBJ1-5, with 7 bases lining up with TRBD1. Germline V lookup: CDR1 MNHEY, CDR2 SMNVEV (reference sequence). V lost 4 bases to trimming and J lost 0 bases; unmatched junction nucleotides: 3. The CDR3 is made up of 15 amino acids. This CDR3 is CASSYQGDSNQPQHF. CDR3 DNA: TGTGCCAGCAGTTACCAGGGGGATAGCAATCAGCCCCAGCATTTT.

In this sample, this clone turned up a few times. CDR3 coding DNA: TGTGCCAGTAGAGGGACCCCCTACGAGCAGTACTTC. Residues: CASRGTPYEQYF. The chain links TRBV19 to TRBJ2-7; D possibly uses TRBD1 or TRBD2 (5 bases each). Germline lookup yields CDR1 LNHDA and CDR2 SQIVND (reference sequence). V was shortened by 6 bases and J by 2 bases, with 8 bases between the two germline ends. The CDR3 covers 12 residues. The whole variable domain, remainder taken from reference TRBV19 and TRBJ2-7, is DGGITQSPKYLFRKEGQNVTLSCEQNLNHDAMYWYRQDPGQGLRLIYYSQIVNDFQKGDIAEGYSVSREKKESFPLTVTSAQKNPTAFYLCASRGTPYEQYFGPGTRLTVT.

This clone was counted a few times. This chain uses TRBV5-5 with TRBJ2-1; D may be TRBD2 (6 bases). The CDR3 loop spans 16 amino acids. Germline V gene lookup returns CDR1 SGHKS and CDR2 YYEKEE (reference sequence). V dropped 5 bases and J dropped 6 bases, with 21 bases sitting between them. The CDR3 here is CASSQPLRRRGNEQFF. The DNA of the CDR3 is TGTGCCAGCAGTCAGCCTCTGAGGCGGAGGGGCAATGAGCAGTTCTTC. The entire variable domain, with the rest obtained from reference TRBV5-5 and TRBJ2-1, is as follows: DAGVTQSPTHLIKTRGQQVTLRCSPISGHKSVSWYQQVLGQGPQFIFQYYEKEERGRGNFPDRFSARQFPNYSSELNVNALLLGDSALYLCASSQPLRRRGNEQFFGPGTRLTVL.

This clone has more than one count but fewer than ten. The chain has TRBV7-8 and TRBJ1-1; TRBD1 matches at 7 bases. Trimming took 6 bases from V and 0 from J; bases not matched to a gene: 7. The germline gives CDR1 SGHVS, CDR2 FQNEAQ. The CDR3 extends over 15 amino acids. The CDR3 DNA reads TGTGCCAGCAGGGGGATGGGACAGATGAACACTGAAGCTTTCTTT. Its translation: CASRGMGQMNTEAFF. The whole variable domain, remainder taken from reference TRBV7-8 and TRBJ1-1, is GAGVSQSPRYKVAKRGQDVALRCDPISGHVSLFWYQQALGQGPEFLTYFQNEAQLDKSGLPSDRFFAERPEGSVSTLKIQRTQQEDSAVYLCASRGMGQMNTEAFFGQGTRLTVV.

CDR3 sequence: CASSLPGPANSPLHF. The CDR3 nucleotides read TGCGCCAGCAGCTTACCGGGCCCAGCGAATTCACCCCTCCACTTT. The V call is TRBV5-1, the J call TRBJ1-6; no clear D gene. CDR1 SGHRS and CDR2 YFSETQ come from the germline V gene. The V and J ends lost 2 bases and 7 bases respectively, with 13 bases between them. This CDR3 contains 15 residues.

The chain employs TRBV30 and TRBJ2-4, with unresolved D. This CDR3 is 12 amino acids long. V was shortened by 1 base and J by 7 bases, with 8 bases between the two germline ends. The germline V gene encodes CDR1 GTSNPN and CDR2 SVGIG (reference sequence). The CDR3 here is CAWSANDNIQYF. CDR3 coding DNA: TGTGCCTGGAGTGCGAATGATAACATTCAGTACTTC. Full variable domain (missing parts from reference TRBV30 and TRBJ2-4): SQTIHQWPATLVQPVGSPLSLECTVEGTSNPNLYWYRQAAGRGLQLLFYSVGIGQISSEVPQNLSASRPQDRQFILSSKKLLLSDSGFYLCAWSANDNIQYFGAGTRLSVL.

This clone has a single count. The CDR3 spells CSVIHGPNEQFF. CDR3 nucleotides: TGCAGCGTTATACACGGACCCAATGAGCAGTTCTTC. The chain combines TRBV29-1 with TRBJ2-1; D call uncertain. CDR1 and CDR2 from the germline V gene are SQVTM and ANQGSEA. This CDR3 has 12 residues. V shed 5 bases and J shed 6 bases, with 11 bases lying between them.

This chain uses TRBV7-2 with TRBJ2-7; D may be TRBD1 or TRBD2 (6 bases each). CDR1 and CDR2 (germline): SGHTA, FQGNSA. With 7 bases removed from V and 2 bases from J, the gap between germline ends came to 15 bases. The CDR3 is 14 amino acids. CDR3 DNA: TGTGCCAGCACCCCGAACAGGGAGGCCTACGAGCAGTACTTC. Residues: CASTPNREAYEQYF.